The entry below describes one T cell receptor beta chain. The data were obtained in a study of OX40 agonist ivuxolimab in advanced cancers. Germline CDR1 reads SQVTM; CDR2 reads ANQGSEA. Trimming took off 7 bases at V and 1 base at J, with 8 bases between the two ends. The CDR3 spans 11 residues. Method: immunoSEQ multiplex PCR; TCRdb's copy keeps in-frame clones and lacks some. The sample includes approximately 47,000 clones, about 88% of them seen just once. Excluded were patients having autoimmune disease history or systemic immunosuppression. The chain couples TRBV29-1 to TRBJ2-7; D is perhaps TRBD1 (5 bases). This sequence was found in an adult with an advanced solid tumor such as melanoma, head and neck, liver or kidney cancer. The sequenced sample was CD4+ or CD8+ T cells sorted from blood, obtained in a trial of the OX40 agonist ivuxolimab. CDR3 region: CSAAGSYEQYF. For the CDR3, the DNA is TGCAGCGCAGCAGGGTCCTACGAGCAGTACTTC.